This T cell receptor beta chain was recovered during a study of chemoradiotherapy in HPV16-positive cancers. This CDR3 has 15 amino acids. CDR1 is SGHTA and CDR2 is FQGTGA in the germline V gene. The junction had 7 bases not matched to a gene; V was cut back by 4 bases and J by 5 bases. Measured with immunoSEQ multiplex PCR; TCRdb has only the in-frame clones, and not every one. The sample includes roughly 12,000 clones, roughly 70% of them seen just once. Study-wide results and caveats: The functional HPV-specific definition rests on just two HPV16-positive patients.

This clone was found once. Its antigen is currently unknown. The sample was taken from a patient who underwent chemoradiotherapy. The rearrangement joins TRBV7-3 to TRBJ2-3; 9 nucleotides agree with TRBD2. The receptor was isolated from a human donor with HPV-associated anogenital cancer. The CDR3 sequence is CASSSLAGEVDTQYF. The CDR3 nucleotides read TGTGCCAGCAGCTCCTTAGCGGGAGAGGTAGATACGCAGTATTTT.